These 20 T cell receptor beta chains came from one sample sequenced in a study of control samples from healthy donors and cancer patients. Here immunoSEQ multiplex PCR was the method, and the copy in TCRdb shows in-frame clones only, minus some. The sample consists of some 130,000 clones, around 90% of them appearing once. Sequenced input: blood. The source is a man between 18 and 29 years old in good health.

The chain couples TRBV3-1 (or the pseudogene TRBV3-2) to TRBJ2-3; D gene unclear. This CDR3 spans 13 amino acids. V gave up 4 bases and J gave up 1 base, with 6 bases separating them. Germline lookup yields CDR1 LGHDT and CDR2 YNNKEL (reference sequence). The chain's CDR3 is CASSPRGTDTQYF. CDR3 DNA: TGTGCCAGCAGCCCGAGAGGCACAGATACGCAGTATTTT.

The chain couples TRBV6-1 to TRBJ2-3; possibly TRBD1 or TRBD2 for D (5 bases each). The CDR3 has 16 residues. The germline V gene has CDR1 MNHNS and CDR2 SASEGT. The V end was cut by 2 bases, the J end by 2 bases, with 14 bases between. The CDR3, as DNA: TGTGCCAGCAGTGAATACCCCGAGGGGATCACAGATACGCAGTATTTT. Its protein product is CASSEYPEGITDTQYF.

CDR3 sequence: CAISDRAEIEQHF. The CDR3 DNA reads TGTGCCATCAGTGATCGGGCGGAAATTGAGCAGCATTTT. The chain uses TRBV10-3 and TRBJ1-5; no definite D call. The germline gives CDR1 ENHRY, CDR2 SYGVKD. Trimming shortened V by 3 bases and J by 13 bases, and 16 bases separated the two germline ends. This CDR3 is built from 13 residues.

The chain uses TRBV5-6 and TRBJ2-1; 16 bases line up with TRBD2. The CDR3 has 15 amino acids. The trim removed 4 bases at V and 8 bases at J, leaving 3 bases unmatched. Per germline, CDR1 SGHDT and CDR2 YYEEEE. The CDR3 sequence is CASSPGTSGGDEQFF. DNA of the CDR3: TGTGCCAGCAGCCCAGGGACTAGCGGGGGGGATGAGCAGTTCTTC.

The V call is TRBV6-5, the J call TRBJ1-1, with no clear D. Germline V lookup: CDR1 MNHEY, CDR2 SVGAGI. V lost 5 bases and J lost 1, with 8 bases in between. The CDR3 contains 13 residues. CDR3 in amino acids: CASSQNSNTEAFF. The CDR3 bases are TGTGCCAGCAGTCAAAACTCGAACACTGAAGCTTTCTTT.

This clone was picked up one time. The CDR3 protein is CSVESPSGPSDTQYF. The CDR3, as DNA: TGCAGCGTTGAATCCCCTAGCGGTCCATCAGATACGCAGTATTTT. This rearrangement joins TRBV29-1 to TRBJ2-3, with TRBD2 matching 7 bases. Germline assignment: CDR1 SQVTM and CDR2 ANQGSEA. Trimming took 2 bases from V and 4 from J; bases not matched to a gene: 9. This CDR3 contains 15 residues.

This clone is a singleton in its sample. The chain uses TRBV4-1 and TRBJ2-6; 13 bases match TRBD2. The germline V gene encodes CDR1 MGHRA and CDR2 YSYEKL. This CDR3 is built from 18 residues. V dropped 4 bases and J dropped 0; count of bases not matched to a gene: 3. The CDR3 sequence is CASSRGLAGLSGANVLTF. The DNA of the CDR3 is TGCGCCAGCAGCCGGGGACTAGCGGGACTCTCTGGGGCCAACGTCCTGACTTTC.

This chain joins TRBV3-1 (or the pseudogene TRBV3-2) and TRBJ1-1, with D maybe TRBD1 (5 bases). The CDR3 spans 13 residues. The V end was cut by 5 bases, the J end by 5 bases, with 12 bases between. Per germline, CDR1 LGHDT and CDR2 YNNKEL (reference sequence). As DNA, the CDR3 is TGTGCCAGCAGCACCTGGGAGGGGACTGAAGCTTTCTTT. It encodes CASSTWEGTEAFF.

The CDR3 coding sequence is TGTGCCAGCACTCCAGGGGACGAGCAGTACTTC. Translating gives CASTPGDEQYF. The chain is built from TRBV6-6 and TRBJ2-7, with D maybe TRBD1 (6 bases). V lost 7 bases and J lost 5, with 9 bases in between. The CDR3 runs to 11 residues. Germline V CDR1 and CDR2: MNHNY, SVGAGI (reference sequence).

The J gene is TRBJ1-1, the V gene TRBV6-6; a weak D match, TRBD1 (5 bases). From germline, CDR1 is MNHNY and CDR2 SVGAGI (reference sequence). This CDR3 comprises 11 residues. V lost 5 bases and J lost 7, with 8 bases in between. DNA of the CDR3: TGTGCCAGCAGTCAGACAGTTGAAGCTTTCTTT. This encodes CASSQTVEAFF.

The V gene is TRBV2, the J gene TRBJ1-1; possible D gene TRBD1, 6 bases. The CDR3 has 14 residues. Trimming removed 2 bases from V and 2 bases from J, with 9 bases in between. Germline V gene sequence: CDR1 SNHLY, CDR2 FYNNEI. CDR3 loop: CASSEQGHNTEAFF. CDR3 sequence (DNA): TGTGCCAGCAGTGAACAGGGACATAACACTGAAGCTTTCTTT.

The rearrangement joins TRBV24-1 to TRBJ1-2; unclear D gene. The V and J ends lost 2 bases and 3 bases respectively, with 12 bases between them. The CDR3 spans 15 residues. Germline values: CDR1 KGHDR, CDR2 SFDVKD. The CDR3 nucleotides read TGTGCCACCAGTGATTCCTTACCGGGATACTATGGCTACACCTTC. This sequence encodes CATSDSLPGYYGYTF.

The V gene is TRBV5-1, the J gene TRBJ2-1; no clear D. The CDR3 runs 16 residues. Trimming pared 4 bases from V and 12 bases from J, leaving 26 bases between. Looked up from germline, CDR1 is SGHRS and CDR2 is YFSETQ. CDR3 region: CASSEHPETALLWQFF. The CDR3 DNA follows: TGCGCCAGCAGCGAACACCCGGAGACTGCGCTTTTATGGCAGTTCTTC.

This clone showed up just once. Other nucleotide sequences in the sample specify the same CDR3. V and J are TRBV5-6 and TRBJ1-2; D remains ambiguous. Germline values: CDR1 SGHDT, CDR2 YYEEEE. The CDR3 sequence is 14 residues long. The ends were cut back, 4 bases at V and 0 bases at J, with 10 bases in the middle. CDR3 DNA sequence: TGTGCCAGCAGCCTCCTCCAGGCTAACTATGGCTACACCTTC. Amino acid sequence: CASSLLQANYGYTF.

This clone was picked up one time. V and J are TRBV7-2 and TRBJ1-2, with D maybe TRBD1 (5 bases). This CDR3 is 15 amino acids long. The V end was cut by 5 bases, the J end by 3 bases, with 16 bases between. Germline loops: CDR1 SGHTA, CDR2 FQGNSA. The CDR3 DNA reads TGTGCCAGCAGCATATACGGAGGGGCGGACTATGGCTACACCTTC. This encodes CASSIYGGADYGYTF.

The chain uses TRBV7-9 and TRBJ2-3; 16 bases agree with TRBD2. The CDR3 contains 16 residues. The J segment lost 14 bases and the V segment lost 6 bases, leaving 14 bases of the junction unmatched. The germline gives CDR1 SEHNR, CDR2 FQNEAQ (reference sequence). The CDR3: CASRSLGGTSGGAGYF. The CDR3 region has the DNA TGTGCCAGCAGATCCCTGGGCGGGACTAGCGGGGGGGCAGGGTATTTT. Looking up the rest from reference TRBV7-9 and TRBJ2-3 gives the full variable domain: DTGVSQNPRHKITKRGQNVTFRCDPISEHNRLYWYRQTLGQGPEFLTYFQNEAQLEKSRLLSDRFSAERPKGSFSTLEIQRTEQGDSAMYLCASRSLGGTSGGAGYFGPGTRLTVL.

The chain carries TRBV6-6 and TRBJ1-5, with D perhaps matching TRBD1 (6 bases). The germline V gene has CDR1 MNHNY and CDR2 SVGAGI (reference sequence). The V end was cut by 5 bases, the J end by 3 bases, with 11 bases between. The CDR3 spans 14 residues. The DNA of the CDR3 is TGTGCCAGCAGTGAGAGACAGGACAATCAGCCCCAGCATTTT. It specifies CASSERQDNQPQHF.

The chain joins TRBV5-4 to TRBJ1-2; 8 bases are shared with TRBD1. The CDR3 totals 14 residues. Germline V gives CDR1 SGHNT, CDR2 YYREEE (reference sequence). J gave up 5 bases and V 4 bases, and 7 bases lay outside the gene matches. CDR3 amino acids: CASSNGQGGYGYTF. For the CDR3, the DNA is TGTGCCAGCAGCAACGGACAGGGCGGATATGGCTACACCTTC.

The V gene is TRBV30, the J gene TRBJ2-5; TRBD2 matches at 8 bases. CDR3 length: 17 amino acids. The germline gives CDR1 GTSNPN, CDR2 SVGIG (reference sequence). The trim removed 2 bases at V and 1 base at J, leaving 12 bases unmatched. In DNA form, the CDR3 reads TGTGCCTGGAGTCACGCAGGAGCGGGGGCCAGCCAAGAGACCCAGTACTTC. This translates into CAWSHAGAGASQETQYF. The full variable domain, completed using reference TRBV30 and TRBJ2-5, is SQTIHQWPATLVQPVGSPLSLECTVEGTSNPNLYWYRQAAGRGLQLLFYSVGIGQISSEVPQNLSASRPQDRQFILSSKKLLLSDSGFYLCAWSHAGAGASQETQYFGPGTRLLVL.

The chain employs TRBV7-9 and TRBJ1-1; 7 bases line up with TRBD1. Germline values: CDR1 SEHNR, CDR2 FQNEAQ (reference sequence). There are 15 residues in the CDR3. J gave up 4 bases and V 4 bases, and 9 bases lay outside the gene matches. The DNA of the CDR3 is TGTGCCAGCAGCTCCGGGGAGGGGGCGATCACTGAAGCTTTCTTT. Amino acids: CASSSGEGAITEAFF.